This T cell receptor beta chain was recorded in a study of blood T cell repertoires in COVID-19. The germline gives CDR1 MNHNS, CDR2 SASEGT. Trimming shortened V by 3 bases and J by 5 bases, and 11 bases separated the two germline ends. The CDR3 runs 13 residues. The repertoire was sequenced with immunoSEQ multiplex PCR; TCRdb's copy has only in-frame clones and lacks some. In the table there are about 200,000 clones, around 85% of which are singletons. The sequencing input was PBMCs or T cells enriched from blood (not recorded which). V usage is TRBV6-1 and J usage is TRBJ2-7, with no clear D. The origin of this receptor is a man aged 35 to 55 who had recovered from COVID-19. In DNA, the CDR3 is TGTGCCAGCAGTGACAGGTTTCGGCACGAGCAGTACTTC. As protein: CASSDRFRHEQYF.